Each of the 9 T cell receptor beta chains below was sequenced from the same sample in a study of blood T cell repertoires in COVID-19. Assay used: immunoSEQ multiplex PCR; TCRdb lists only in-frame clones, some missing. The data hold 280,000 or so clones, with over 75% observed a single time. The specimen sequenced was peripheral blood. The receptors stem from a woman aged 55-70 years with acute or convalescent COVID-19.

CDR3 DNA: TGTGCCAGCAGCTCAGGGATATACGAGCAGTACTTC. Protein: CASSSGIYEQYF. The chain has TRBV14 and TRBJ2-7; a possible D gene is TRBD1 (5 bases). Germline V gene lookup returns CDR1 SGHDN and CDR2 FVKESK. V lost 5 bases, J lost 4 bases, and 9 bases lay in between. The CDR3 sequence is 12 residues long. Full variable domain (rest looked up from reference TRBV14 and TRBJ2-7): EAGVTQFPSHSVIEKGQTVTLRCDPISGHDNLYWYRRVMGKEIKFLLHFVKESKQDESGMPNNRFLAERTGGTYSTLKVQPAELEDSGVYFCASSSGIYEQYFGPGTRLTVT.

This clone was picked up one time. The J gene is TRBJ2-3, the V gene TRBV6-2 or TRBV6-3, with TRBD2 identical over 13 bases. CDR1 and CDR2 (germline): MNHEY, SVGEGT. Trimming removed 2 bases from V and 1 base from J; junction bases left unmatched: 0. This CDR3 comprises 16 residues. CDR3 DNA: TGTGCCAGCAGTTACGGGACTAGCGGGGGCACAGATACGCAGTATTTT. This gives the protein CASSYGTSGGTDTQYF.

This rearrangement joins TRBV19 to TRBJ2-7, with D unclear. CDR3 length equals 14 residues. Between the trimmed V and J ends, which lost 1 base and 0 bases, there was a span of 7 bases. Looked up from germline, CDR1 is LNHDA and CDR2 is SQIVND (reference sequence). CDR3 coding DNA: TGTGCCAGTAGTATAGGGCGGAGCTCCTACGAGCAGTACTTC. This encodes CASSIGRSSYEQYF.

The chain is built from TRBV28 and TRBJ2-1; tentatively, D is TRBD1 (6 bases). CDR1 and CDR2 (germline): MDHEN, SYDVKM. V was pared by 2 bases and J by 4 bases, with 12 bases between. CDR3 size: 15 residues. This CDR3 is CASSLSRGLYNEQFF. The CDR3 DNA follows: TGTGCCAGCAGTTTAAGCAGGGGCCTATACAATGAGCAGTTCTTC.

The chain carries TRBV18 and TRBJ1-5; 8 bases line up with TRBD1. Trimming took 4 bases from V and 4 from J; bases not matched to a gene: 0. The CDR3 has 13 amino acids. The V gene's germline CDR1 is KGHSH and CDR2 LQKENI. CDR3 loop: CASSRDRNQPQHF. The CDR3 coding sequence is TGTGCCAGCTCACGGGACAGGAATCAGCCCCAGCATTTT.

This clone was counted a single time. The J gene is TRBJ1-6, the V gene TRBV25-1; a weak D match, TRBD1 (5 bases). The V end lost 2 bases, the J end lost 5 bases, and 10 bases lay between the germline ends. CDR3 length equals 15 residues. The germline V gene has CDR1 MGHDK and CDR2 SYGVNS. This chain's CDR3 is CASSESGRDNSPLHF. For the CDR3, the DNA is TGTGCCAGCAGTGAAAGTGGCAGGGATAATTCACCCCTCCACTTT.

This clone was found once. The chain combines TRBV28 with TRBJ1-4; the match to TRBD1 covers 9 bases. CDR1 and CDR2 from the germline V gene are MDHEN and SYDVKM. The CDR3 has 15 residues. V shed 2 bases and J 5 bases; nucleotides not matched to a gene: 3. CDR3 region: CASSLIGQGNEKLFF. The CDR3 bases are TGTGCCAGCAGTTTAATCGGACAGGGGAATGAAAAACTGTTTTTT.

This chain uses TRBV6-2 or TRBV6-3 with TRBJ1-5, with 12 bases lining up with TRBD1. V lost 5 bases and J lost 6; bases outside the gene matches: 5. CDR3 length: 15 residues. CDR1 is MNHEY and CDR2 is SVGEGT in the germline V gene. The CDR3 region has the DNA TGTGCCAGCAGTCGAGGGACAGGGGGCGGTCAGCCCCAGCATTTT. Its protein is CASSRGTGGGQPQHF.

This sequence joins TRBV7-3 and TRBJ2-2, with D perhaps matching TRBD1 (6 bases). The germline CDR1 and CDR2 sequences are SGHTA and FQGTGA. The length of the CDR3 is 16 residues. Trimming removed 2 bases at V and 3 bases at J, with 13 bases between. The DNA of the CDR3 is TGTGCCAGCAGCTTATACCAGGGGTTGTACACCGGGGAGCTGTTTTTT. Translated, it gives CASSLYQGLYTGELFF.